This TCR beta chain was recorded in a study of shared clonotypes between healthy human individuals. The wider study: The donors, a couple of women and a few men, were aged 18 to 49.

In regard to this clone: Other DNA sequences from this sample encode an identical CDR3 as well.

Authors' processing steps: ImmunoSEQ gave junction-only sequences without quality scores, so filtering differed. Clones were read by immunoSEQ multiplex PCR, and TCRdb kept only the in-frame ones, dropping some. The V and J calls and clone size come from that table; D and trimming were worked out from the DNA. The sample yields approximately 500,000 clones, over 70% seen once. Study donors comprised healthy, HIV-negative adults devoid of recent acute infection or vaccination. The sequence derives from a woman in her thirties or forties in good health. Some clones in this sample may be carry-over from other donors' samples. Sample: PBMCs.

The CDR3 coding sequence is TGTGCCAGTAGTATTCGAGGGGACACTGAAGCTTTCTTT. It specifies CASSIRGDTEAFF. This chain links TRBV19 with TRBJ1-1; weak D call: TRBD1 (5 bases). CDR3 length: 13 amino acids. The V and J ends lost 3 bases and 3 bases respectively, with 8 bases between them. In germline, CDR1 is LNHDA, CDR2 SQIVND (reference sequence). The full variable domain, completed using reference TRBV19 and TRBJ1-1, is DGGITQSPKYLFRKEGQNVTLSCEQNLNHDAMYWYRQDPGQGLRLIYYSQIVNDFQKGDIAEGYSVSREKKESFPLTVTSAQKNPTAFYLCASSIRGDTEAFFGQGTRLTVV.